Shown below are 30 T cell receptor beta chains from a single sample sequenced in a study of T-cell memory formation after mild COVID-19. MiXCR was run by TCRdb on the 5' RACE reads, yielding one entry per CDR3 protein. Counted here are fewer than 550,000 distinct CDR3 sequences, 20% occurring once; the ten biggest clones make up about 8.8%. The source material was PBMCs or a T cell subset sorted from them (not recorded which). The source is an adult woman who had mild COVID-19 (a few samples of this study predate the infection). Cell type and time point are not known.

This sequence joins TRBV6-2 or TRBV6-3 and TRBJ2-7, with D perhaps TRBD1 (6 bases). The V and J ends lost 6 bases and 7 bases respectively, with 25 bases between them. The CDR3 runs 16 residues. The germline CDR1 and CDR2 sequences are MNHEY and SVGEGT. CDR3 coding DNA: TGTGCCAGCAGCACCATCGACCCGGGACAACGGAGGGAGCAGTACTTC. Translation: CASSTIDPGQRREQYF.

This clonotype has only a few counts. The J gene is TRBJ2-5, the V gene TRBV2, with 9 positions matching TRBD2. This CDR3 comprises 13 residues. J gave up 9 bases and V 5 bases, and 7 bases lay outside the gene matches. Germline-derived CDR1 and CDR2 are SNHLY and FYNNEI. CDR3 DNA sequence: TGTGCCAGCAGTCGACTAGCGGCCGAGGCCCAGTACTTC. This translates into CASSRLAAEAQYF.

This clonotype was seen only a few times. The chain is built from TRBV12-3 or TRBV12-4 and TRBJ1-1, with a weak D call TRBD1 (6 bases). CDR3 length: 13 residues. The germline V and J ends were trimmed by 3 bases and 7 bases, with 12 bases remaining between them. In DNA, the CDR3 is TGTGCCAGCAGTTTGAACAGGGAAGGTGAAGCTTTCTTT. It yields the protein CASSLNREGEAFF.

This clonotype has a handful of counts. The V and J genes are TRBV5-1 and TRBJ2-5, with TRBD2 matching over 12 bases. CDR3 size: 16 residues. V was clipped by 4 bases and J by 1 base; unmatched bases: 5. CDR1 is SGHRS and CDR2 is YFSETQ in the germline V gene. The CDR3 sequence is CASSPTSGGSQETQYF. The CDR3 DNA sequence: TGCGCCAGCAGCCCGACTAGCGGGGGATCCCAAGAGACCCAGTACTTC.

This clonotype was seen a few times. In DNA form, the CDR3 reads TGTGCCAGCAGCAGCCTCTCCGACAGGGAACGTGGAAACACCATATATTTT. Translation: CASSSLSDRERGNTIYF. This sequence joins TRBV7-9 and TRBJ1-3; TRBD1 aligns across 7 bases. Germline V lookup: CDR1 SEHNR, CDR2 FQNEAQ (reference sequence). This CDR3 comprises 17 residues. After removal of 5 bases from V and 3 bases from J, the junction contained 13 bases not matched to a gene. Full variable domain (rest looked up from reference TRBV7-9 and TRBJ1-3): DTGVSQNPRHKITKRGQNVTFRCDPISEHNRLYWYRQTLGQGPEFLTYFQNEAQLEKSRLLSDRFSAERPKGSFSTLEIQRTEQGDSAMYLCASSSLSDRERGNTIYFGEGSWLTVV.

The CDR3 coding sequence is TGTGCCTGGAGCGGCTCACTCGGGGTGGGAGGAGAGACCCAGTACTTC. Protein product: CAWSGSLGVGGETQYF. The gene calls are TRBV30 and TRBJ2-5, with D maybe TRBD2 (6 bases). The ends were cut back, 3 bases at V and 4 bases at J, with 21 bases in the middle. CDR3 length: 16 residues. Germline V CDR1 and CDR2: GTSNPN, SVGIG (reference sequence).

The CDR3 reads CASSYLAPKAEAFF. The CDR3 region has the DNA TGTGCCAGCAGTTACCTGGCCCCGAAGGCTGAAGCTTTCTTT. The chain recombines TRBV6-2 or TRBV6-3 with TRBJ1-1; D uncertain. Germline V gene data show CDR1 as MNHEY and CDR2 as SVGEGT. The germline V and J ends were trimmed by 2 bases and 6 bases, with 13 bases remaining between them. CDR3 length: 14 amino acids.

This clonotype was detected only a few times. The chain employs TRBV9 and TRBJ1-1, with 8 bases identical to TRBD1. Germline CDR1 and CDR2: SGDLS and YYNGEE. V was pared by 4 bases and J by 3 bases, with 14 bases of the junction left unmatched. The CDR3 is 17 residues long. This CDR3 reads CASSSPGTGVGYTEAFF. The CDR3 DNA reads TGTGCCAGCAGCTCCCCCGGGACAGGCGTCGGGTACACTGAAGCTTTCTTT.

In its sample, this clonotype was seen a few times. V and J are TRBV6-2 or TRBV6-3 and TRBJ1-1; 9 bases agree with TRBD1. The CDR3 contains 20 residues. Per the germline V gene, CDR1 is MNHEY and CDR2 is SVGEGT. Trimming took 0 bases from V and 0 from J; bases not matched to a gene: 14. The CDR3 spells CASSYSLSSGTGFMNTEAFF. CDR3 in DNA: TGTGCCAGCAGTTACTCGCTGTCCTCCGGGACAGGGTTCATGAACACTGAAGCTTTCTTT.

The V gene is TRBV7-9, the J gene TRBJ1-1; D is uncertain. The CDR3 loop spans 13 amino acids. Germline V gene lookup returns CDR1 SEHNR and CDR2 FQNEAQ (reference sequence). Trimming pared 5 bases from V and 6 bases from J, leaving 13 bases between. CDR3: CASSEDRVAEAFF. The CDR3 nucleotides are TGTGCCAGCAGCGAGGATAGGGTGGCTGAAGCTTTCTTT.

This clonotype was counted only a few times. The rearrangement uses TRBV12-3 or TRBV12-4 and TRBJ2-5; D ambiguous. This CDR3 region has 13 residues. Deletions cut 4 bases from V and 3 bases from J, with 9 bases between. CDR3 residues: CASSSSFEETQYF. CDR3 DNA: TGTGCCAGCAGTTCGAGTTTTGAAGAGACCCAGTACTTC.

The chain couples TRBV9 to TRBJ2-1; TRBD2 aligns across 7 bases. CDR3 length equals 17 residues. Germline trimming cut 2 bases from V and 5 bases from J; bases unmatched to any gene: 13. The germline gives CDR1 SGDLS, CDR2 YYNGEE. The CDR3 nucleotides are TGTGCCAGCAGCGTTAAAGGTGGGAGGGACGGCCACAATGAGCAGTTCTTC. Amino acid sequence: CASSVKGGRDGHNEQFF.

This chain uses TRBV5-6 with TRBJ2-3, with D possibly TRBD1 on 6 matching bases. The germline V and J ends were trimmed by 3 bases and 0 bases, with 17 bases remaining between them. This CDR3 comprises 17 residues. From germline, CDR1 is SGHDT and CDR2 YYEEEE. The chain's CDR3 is CASSWVGTSSSTDTQYF. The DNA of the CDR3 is TGTGCCAGCAGCTGGGTCGGGACATCCTCTAGCACAGATACGCAGTATTTT.

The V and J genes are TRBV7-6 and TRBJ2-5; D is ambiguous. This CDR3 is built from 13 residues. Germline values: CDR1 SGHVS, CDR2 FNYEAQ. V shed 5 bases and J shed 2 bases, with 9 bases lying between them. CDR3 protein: CASSPELQETQYF. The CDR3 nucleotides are TGTGCCAGCAGCCCCGAGCTTCAAGAGACCCAGTACTTC.

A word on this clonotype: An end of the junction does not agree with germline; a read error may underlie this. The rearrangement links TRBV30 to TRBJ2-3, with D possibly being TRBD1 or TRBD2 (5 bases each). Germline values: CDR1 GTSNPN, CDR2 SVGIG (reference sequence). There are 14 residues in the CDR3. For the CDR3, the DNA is TGTGCCCGGAGTATTGTGGGGGTAGGGGATACGCAGTATTTT. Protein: CARSIVGVGDTQYF. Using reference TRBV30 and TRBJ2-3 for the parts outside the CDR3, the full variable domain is SQTIHQWPATLVQPVGSPLSLECTVEGTSNPNLYWYRQAAGRGLQLLFYSVGIGQISSEVPQNLSASRPQDRQFILSSKKLLLSDSGFYLCARSIVGVGDTQYFGPGTRLTVL.

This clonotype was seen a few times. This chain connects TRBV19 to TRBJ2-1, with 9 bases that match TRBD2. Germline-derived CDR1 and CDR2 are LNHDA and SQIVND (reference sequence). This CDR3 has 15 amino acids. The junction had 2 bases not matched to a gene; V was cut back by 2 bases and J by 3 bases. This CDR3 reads CASSISGGLYNEQFF. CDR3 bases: TGTGCCAGTAGTATAAGCGGGGGGCTCTACAATGAGCAGTTCTTC.

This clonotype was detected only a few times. For the CDR3, the DNA is TGTGCCAGTACCCCCGGGTACGAGCAGTACTTC. Residues: CASTPGYEQYF. This chain links TRBV12-3 or TRBV12-4 with TRBJ2-7; D unresolved. The CDR3 covers 11 residues. V shed 9 bases and J shed 4 bases, with 10 bases lying between them.

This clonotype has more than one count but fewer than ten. The CDR3 nucleotides are TGTGCCAGCAGGATTGGGGGAAGCAATCAGCCCCAGCATTTT. It specifies CASRIGGSNQPQHF. This chain joins TRBV12-3 or TRBV12-4 and TRBJ1-5, with D perhaps TRBD1 (5 bases). This CDR3 has 14 amino acids. Trimming shortened V by 6 bases and J by 1 base, and 10 bases separated the two germline ends.

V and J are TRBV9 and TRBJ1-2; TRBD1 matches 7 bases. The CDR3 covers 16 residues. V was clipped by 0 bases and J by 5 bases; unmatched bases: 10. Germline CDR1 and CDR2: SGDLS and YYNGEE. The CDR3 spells CASSVGHRDSWYGYTF. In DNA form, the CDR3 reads TGTGCCAGCAGCGTAGGCCACCGGGACAGTTGGTATGGCTACACCTTC.

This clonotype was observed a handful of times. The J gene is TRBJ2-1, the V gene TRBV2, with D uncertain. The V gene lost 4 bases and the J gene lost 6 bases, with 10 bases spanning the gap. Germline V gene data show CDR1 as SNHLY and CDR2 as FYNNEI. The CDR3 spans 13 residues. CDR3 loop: CASSVLTANEQFF. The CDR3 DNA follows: TGTGCCAGCAGTGTCCTTACCGCCAATGAGCAGTTCTTC.

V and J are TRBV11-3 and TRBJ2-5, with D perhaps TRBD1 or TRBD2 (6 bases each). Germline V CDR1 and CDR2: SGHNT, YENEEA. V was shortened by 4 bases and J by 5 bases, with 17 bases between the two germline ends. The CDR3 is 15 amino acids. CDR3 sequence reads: CASSSQGQAGETQYF. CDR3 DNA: TGTGCCAGCAGCTCCCAGGGGCAGGCGGGGGAGACCCAGTACTTC.

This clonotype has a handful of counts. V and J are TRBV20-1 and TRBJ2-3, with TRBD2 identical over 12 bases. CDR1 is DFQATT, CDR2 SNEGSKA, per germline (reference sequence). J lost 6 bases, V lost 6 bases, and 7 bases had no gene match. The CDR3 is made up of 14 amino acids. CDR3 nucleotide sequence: TGCAGTGCCGCCTTGACTAGCGGGAGTGATACGCAGTATTTT. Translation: CSAALTSGSDTQYF.

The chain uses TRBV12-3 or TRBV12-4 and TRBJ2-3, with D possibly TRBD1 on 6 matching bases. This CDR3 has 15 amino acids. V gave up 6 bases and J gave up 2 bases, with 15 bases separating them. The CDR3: CASRRQVTDTDTQYF. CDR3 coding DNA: TGTGCCAGCAGGAGACAGGTTACCGACACAGATACGCAGTATTTT.

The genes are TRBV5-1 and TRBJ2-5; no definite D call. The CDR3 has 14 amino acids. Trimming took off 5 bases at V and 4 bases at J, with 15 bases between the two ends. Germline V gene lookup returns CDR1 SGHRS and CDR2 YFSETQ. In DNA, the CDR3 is TGCGCCAGCAGTCCTGAAGGGTCCCCAGAGACCCAGTACTTC. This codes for CASSPEGSPETQYF.

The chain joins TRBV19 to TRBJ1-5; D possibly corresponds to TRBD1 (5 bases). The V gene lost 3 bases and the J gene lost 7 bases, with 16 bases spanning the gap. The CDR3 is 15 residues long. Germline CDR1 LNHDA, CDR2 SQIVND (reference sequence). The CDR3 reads CASSIGLTGLQPQHF. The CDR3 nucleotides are TGTGCCAGTAGTATCGGCCTCACAGGTCTCCAGCCCCAGCATTTT.

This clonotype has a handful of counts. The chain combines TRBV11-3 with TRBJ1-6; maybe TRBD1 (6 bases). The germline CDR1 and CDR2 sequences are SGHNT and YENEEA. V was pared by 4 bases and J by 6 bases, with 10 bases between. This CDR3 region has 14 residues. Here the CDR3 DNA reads TGTGCCAGCAGCTCCAGGGGAAGTAATTCACCCCTCCACTTT. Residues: CASSSRGSNSPLHF.

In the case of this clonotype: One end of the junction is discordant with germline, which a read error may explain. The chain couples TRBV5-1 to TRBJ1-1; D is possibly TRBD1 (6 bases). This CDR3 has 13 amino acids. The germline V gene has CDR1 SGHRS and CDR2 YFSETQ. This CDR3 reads CASGLSGDTEAFF. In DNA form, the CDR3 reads TGCGCCAGCGGCTTGTCAGGGGACACTGAAGCTTTCTTT.

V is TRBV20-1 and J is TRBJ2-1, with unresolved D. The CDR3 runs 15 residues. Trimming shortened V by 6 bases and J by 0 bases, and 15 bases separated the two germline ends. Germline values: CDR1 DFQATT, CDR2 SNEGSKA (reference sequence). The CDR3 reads CSAAPQHSSYNEQFF. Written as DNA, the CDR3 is TGCAGTGCCGCCCCCCAGCACAGCTCCTACAATGAGCAGTTCTTC.

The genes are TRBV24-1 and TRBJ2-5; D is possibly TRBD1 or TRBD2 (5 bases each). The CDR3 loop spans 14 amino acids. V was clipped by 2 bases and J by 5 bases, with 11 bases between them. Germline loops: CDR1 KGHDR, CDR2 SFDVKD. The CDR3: CATSDSGSGETQYF. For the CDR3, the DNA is TGTGCCACCAGTGATTCAGGGTCGGGGGAGACCCAGTACTTC.

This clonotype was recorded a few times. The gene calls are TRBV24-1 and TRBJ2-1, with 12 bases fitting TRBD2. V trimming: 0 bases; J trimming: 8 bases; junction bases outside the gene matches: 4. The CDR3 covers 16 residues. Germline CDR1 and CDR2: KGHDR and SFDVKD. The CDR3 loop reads CATSDLTTSGSYEQFF. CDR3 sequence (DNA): TGTGCCACCAGTGATTTGACGACTAGCGGGAGCTATGAGCAGTTCTTC.